The 10 T cell receptor beta chains below come from one sample, sequenced in a study of blood T cell repertoires in COVID-19. Profiled with immunoSEQ multiplex PCR; TCRdb holds only in-frame clones, not every one. This table holds roughly 180,000 clones, 75% to 90% found once. Sample: peripheral blood. These receptors were taken from a woman aged 60-70 years with acute or convalescent COVID-19.

This clone was seen only a few times. The rearrangement links TRBV6-6 to TRBJ1-5; D is undetermined. The CDR3 is 13 amino acids. Trimming took off 0 bases at V and 4 bases at J, with 4 bases between the two ends. The V gene's germline CDR1 is MNHNY and CDR2 SVGAGI (reference sequence). The CDR3 bases are TGTGCCAGCAGTTACTCGTCGAATCAGCCCCAGCATTTT. Amino acid sequence: CASSYSSNQPQHF.

The rearrangement joins TRBV29-1 to TRBJ2-3; 13 bases agree with TRBD2. The CDR3 totals 14 residues. Trimming cost V 4 bases and J 5 bases; bases outside gene matches: 3. Germline V gives CDR1 SQVTM, CDR2 ANQGSEA. DNA for the CDR3: TGCAGCGTTGGACTAGCGGGGGGTAAAGATACGCAGTATTTT. Protein: CSVGLAGGKDTQYF.

This chain uses TRBV19 with TRBJ1-3; no firm D call. The V gene lost 3 bases and the J gene lost 4 bases, with 13 bases spanning the gap. The germline gives CDR1 LNHDA, CDR2 SQIVND (reference sequence). The CDR3 is 15 amino acids. The CDR3 sequence: CASSISGLHGNTIYF. DNA for the CDR3: TGTGCCAGTAGTATTTCAGGCCTTCACGGAAACACCATATATTTT.

This chain links TRBV3-1 (or the pseudogene TRBV3-2) with TRBJ1-1, with D possibly TRBD1 on 5 matching bases. V lost 4 bases and J 4 bases, leaving 10 bases between the germline ends. Germline values: CDR1 LGHDT, CDR2 YNNKEL (reference sequence). This CDR3 is built from 13 residues. The CDR3 DNA sequence: TGTGCCAGCAGCCCCGGCGGGGGCACTGAAGCTTTCTTT. Translation gives CASSPGGGTEAFF.

This chain joins TRBV28 and TRBJ1-2; 9 nucleotides align to TRBD1. J gave up 8 bases and V 6 bases, and 10 bases lay outside the gene matches. Looked up from germline, CDR1 is MDHEN and CDR2 is SYDVKM. The CDR3 is made up of 14 amino acids. The CDR3 sequence is CASRPPGQGVGYTF. Here the CDR3 DNA reads TGTGCCAGCAGACCCCCGGGACAGGGTGTAGGCTACACCTTC.

The chain uses TRBV4-1 and TRBJ1-1; possible D gene TRBD1, 5 bases. CDR1 and CDR2 (germline): MGHRA, YSYEKL. The CDR3 is made up of 15 amino acids. Trimming took off 0 bases at V and 0 bases at J, with 8 bases between the two ends. The CDR3 sequence: CASSQDGRVNTEAFF. DNA of the CDR3: TGCGCCAGCAGCCAAGATGGCAGGGTGAACACTGAAGCTTTCTTT.

The rearrangement joins TRBV21-1 to TRBJ2-1; TRBD2, as called in the table, went unchecked against the DNA. TRBV21-1 corresponds to a pseudogene. CDR3 length: 15 amino acids. CDR3 nucleotide sequence: TGTGCCAGCAGCAAAACTAGCGGACTAAACAATGAGCAGTTCTTC. This translates into CASSKTSGLNNEQFF.

J is TRBJ2-1 and V is TRBV5-4; TRBD2 matches 10 bases. CDR3 length: 16 residues. After removal of 0 bases from V and 8 bases from J, the junction contained 8 bases not matched to a gene. Looked up from germline, CDR1 is SGHNT and CDR2 is YYREEE (reference sequence). CDR3 loop: CASSLDPSGSGDEQFF. DNA for the CDR3: TGTGCCAGCAGCTTGGACCCTAGCGGGAGTGGGGATGAGCAGTTCTTC.

The chain recombines TRBV15 with TRBJ1-1, with D possibly matching TRBD1 (5 bases). The germline V gene has CDR1 LNHNV and CDR2 YYDKDF (reference sequence). The ends were cut back, 5 bases at V and 7 bases at J, with 11 bases in the middle. This CDR3 is built from 12 residues. The CDR3 protein is CATSLGGIEAFF. The CDR3 bases are TGTGCCACCAGCCTCGGGGGGATTGAAGCTTTCTTT. Based on the CDR3 plus reference TRBV15 and TRBJ1-1, the full variable domain is DAMVIQNPRYQVTQFGKPVTLSCSQTLNHNVMYWYQQKSSQAPKLLFHYYDKDFNNEADTPDNFQSRRPNTSFCFLDIRSPGLGDTAMYLCATSLGGIEAFFGQGTRLTVV.

On this clone itself: Other DNA sequences of this sample code for an identical CDR3. V and J are TRBV19 and TRBJ2-5; maybe TRBD2 (6 bases). The germline V gene encodes CDR1 LNHDA and CDR2 SQIVND (reference sequence). Trimming removed 1 base from V and 2 bases from J, with 8 bases in between. This CDR3 region has 14 residues. The CDR3: CASSIGGAQETQYF. The CDR3 bases are TGTGCCAGTAGTATAGGCGGGGCACAAGAGACCCAGTACTTC.